This T cell receptor (beta chain) was sequenced in a study of blood T cell repertoires in COVID-19. Study-level background: The United States, Italy and Spain provided the acute and convalescent COVID-19 samples.

In the study's own analysis: By means of reference gene primer amplification, nucleated cell counts were estimated. Sequencing was performed with immunoSEQ multiplex PCR; in TCRdb, only in-frame clones are kept and a portion is missing. Clone size and V and J calls were adopted from that table, with D and trimming inferred from the DNA. The data contain 250,000 to 300,000 clones, roughly 93% of them seen just once; the ten biggest clones take up 2.3%. The CDR3 totals 15 residues. Germline CDR1 reads PRHDT; CDR2 reads FYEKMQ (reference sequence). Trimming removed 5 bases from V and 5 bases from J; junction bases left unmatched: 7. All enrollees were about 18 to 100 years old and from fewer than 25 US areas.

This chain joins TRBV13 and TRBJ2-3; 10 bases align to TRBD2. Sample: PBMCs or T cells enriched from blood (not recorded which). The source is a woman in her thirties or forties with acute COVID-19. This CDR3 is CASSPSGRYVDTQYF. DNA for the CDR3: TGTGCCAGCAGCCCTAGCGGGAGATACGTAGATACGCAGTATTTT.